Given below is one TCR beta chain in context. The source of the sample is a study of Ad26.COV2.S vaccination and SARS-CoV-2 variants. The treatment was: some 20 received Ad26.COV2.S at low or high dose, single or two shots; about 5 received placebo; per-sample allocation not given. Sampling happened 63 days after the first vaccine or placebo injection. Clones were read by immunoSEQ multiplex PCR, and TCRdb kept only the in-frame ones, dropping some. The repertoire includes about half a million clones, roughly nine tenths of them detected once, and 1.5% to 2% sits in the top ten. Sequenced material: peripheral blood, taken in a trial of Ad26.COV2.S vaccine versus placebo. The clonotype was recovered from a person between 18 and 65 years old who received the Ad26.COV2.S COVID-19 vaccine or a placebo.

CDR3 nucleotide sequence: TGTGCCAGCAGCTTACGCCAGGGGAACACTGAAGCTTTCTTT. It codes for CASSLRQGNTEAFF. The V and J genes are TRBV11-1 and TRBJ1-1; TRBD1 might be the D (5 bases). CDR3 size: 14 residues. V lost 2 bases and J lost 1, with 8 bases in between. Germline V gene lookup returns CDR1 SGHAT and CDR2 FQDESV (reference sequence).